What follows are 2 T cell receptor beta chains derived from one specimen sequenced in a study of T cell responses to AZD1222 COVID-19 vaccine. Generated by immunoSEQ multiplex PCR, the TCRdb table keeps only in-frame clones and is missing some. This sample carries some 130,000 clones, 91% of them seen once, and the ten largest clones take 1.9%. The sequencing here drew on peripheral blood, taken 28 days after the second AZD1222 dose. Receptor source: an adult who received the AZD1222 COVID-19 vaccine.

CDR3 region: CASSAHQNTEAFF. The CDR3 region has the DNA TGTGCCAGCAGCGCTCACCAAAACACTGAAGCTTTCTTT. This chain uses TRBV9 with TRBJ1-1; D is uncertain. Trimming removed 3 bases at V and 2 bases at J, with 8 bases between. In germline, CDR1 is SGDLS, CDR2 YYNGEE. The CDR3 totals 13 residues. Supplemented by reference TRBV9 and TRBJ1-1, the full variable domain reads DSGVTQTPKHLITATGQRVTLRCSPRSGDLSVYWYQQSLDQGLQFLIQYYNGEERAKGNILERFSAQQFPDLHSELNLSSLELGDSALYFCASSAHQNTEAFFGQGTRLTVV.

CDR3 in DNA: TGTGCCAGCAGCCGAACTAGCTTTGCCGAGCAGTACGTC. It is translated as CASSRTSFAEQYV. The V gene is TRBV11-3, the J gene TRBJ2-7, with D tentatively TRBD2 (6 bases). This CDR3 contains 13 residues. V was trimmed by 5 bases and J by 6 bases, leaving 14 bases between them. Germline values: CDR1 SGHNT, CDR2 YENEEA.